Shown below are 32 T cell receptor beta chains from a single sample sequenced in a study of blood T cell repertoires in COVID-19. Clones were read by immunoSEQ multiplex PCR, and TCRdb kept only the in-frame ones, dropping some. The sample lists around 300,000 clones; 85% were seen once. The sample consisted of PBMCs or T cells enriched from blood (not recorded which). Every receptor here comes from a woman aged 50 to 60 who had recovered from COVID-19.

This clone was counted between two and nine times. Other DNA sequences of this sample code for an identical CDR3. The chain has TRBV28 and TRBJ2-5; 13 positions match TRBD2. The V and J ends lost 3 bases and 2 bases, in that order; junction bases with no gene match: 0. CDR3 length equals 15 residues. Looked up from germline, CDR1 is MDHEN and CDR2 is SYDVKM. This chain's CDR3 is CASSLTSGGQETQYF. For the CDR3, the DNA is TGTGCCAGCAGTTTGACTAGCGGGGGGCAAGAGACCCAGTACTTC.

The V gene is TRBV28, the J gene TRBJ2-5; 10 positions match TRBD2. The CDR3 is made up of 17 amino acids. CDR1 and CDR2 (germline): MDHEN, SYDVKM. With 0 bases clipped from V and 3 bases from J, the junction kept 7 bases outside the gene matches. This CDR3 is CASSLWPAGGLEETQYF. Written as DNA, the CDR3 is TGTGCCAGCAGTTTATGGCCAGCGGGGGGGCTGGAAGAGACCCAGTACTTC.

This chain connects TRBV7-2 to TRBJ1-6, with D perhaps TRBD1 (5 bases). Trimming removed 1 base at V and 10 bases at J, with 17 bases between. Germline values: CDR1 SGHTA, CDR2 FQGNSA. The CDR3 is 16 amino acids. CDR3 protein: CASSLGIGTAGSPLHF. The CDR3 coding sequence is TGTGCCAGCAGCTTAGGGATAGGGACGGCGGGATCACCCCTCCACTTT.

J is TRBJ1-1 and V is TRBV18, with D possibly matching TRBD1 (6 bases). CDR1 and CDR2 from the germline V gene are KGHSH and LQKENI. Trimming shortened V by 0 bases and J by 5 bases, and 16 bases separated the two germline ends. The CDR3 runs to 16 residues. The CDR3: CASSPPNGVRGTEAFF. DNA of the CDR3: TGTGCCAGCTCACCACCGAATGGGGTAAGGGGGACTGAAGCTTTCTTT. The variable domain in full, completed from reference TRBV18 and TRBJ1-1, reads NAGVMQNPRHLVRRRGQEARLRCSPMKGHSHVYWYRQLPEEGLKFMVYLQKENIIDESGMPKERFSAEFPKEGPSILRIQQVVRGDSAAYFCASSPPNGVRGTEAFFGQGTRLTVV.

The chain combines TRBV5-1 with TRBJ2-2; D may be TRBD1 (6 bases). Germline-derived CDR1 and CDR2 are SGHRS and YFSETQ. CDR3 length equals 15 residues. V lost 0 bases and J lost 4, with 10 bases in between. This chain's CDR3 is CASSLELTGTGELFF. In nucleotides, the CDR3 is TGCGCCAGCAGCTTGGAGTTGACAGGCACCGGGGAGCTGTTTTTT.

The rearrangement joins TRBV11-3 to TRBJ2-1, with 10 positions matching TRBD1. Germline V gene sequence: CDR1 SGHNT, CDR2 YENEEA. V shed 4 bases, J shed 10 bases, and the junction held 7 bases outside the gene matches. The CDR3 runs 14 residues. CDR3 residues: CASSSGTGAGEQFF. In DNA, the CDR3 is TGTGCCAGCAGCTCCGGGACAGGGGCGGGAGAGCAGTTCTTC.

This sequence joins TRBV18 and TRBJ2-5, with 7 bases matching TRBD1. V was clipped by 3 bases and J by 1 base; unmatched bases: 8. The CDR3 spans 16 residues. Germline lookup yields CDR1 KGHSH and CDR2 LQKENI. The chain's CDR3 is CASSPATGVSQETQYF. CDR3 bases: TGTGCCAGCTCACCCGCTACAGGGGTGTCCCAAGAGACCCAGTACTTC.

The V call is TRBV5-4, the J call TRBJ2-7, with D maybe TRBD1 (5 bases). V lost 2 bases to trimming and J lost 3 bases, with 27 bases between them. The CDR3 is 19 amino acids. CDR1 is SGHNT and CDR2 is YYREEE in the germline V gene (reference sequence). The CDR3 coding sequence is TGTGCCAGCAGCTTATCGCAGGGTTGGTCCTCAGTAACCAGCTACGAGCAGTACTTC. Its protein is CASSLSQGWSSVTSYEQYF.

The chain has TRBV7-2 and TRBJ2-5; perhaps TRBD2 as D (7 bases). The CDR3 spans 15 residues. Germline-derived CDR1 and CDR2 are SGHTA and FQGNSA. Trimming pared 2 bases from V and 5 bases from J, leaving 15 bases between. The CDR3 nucleotides are TGTGCCAGCAGCTTATTGGGGGGGCGATCTGAGACCCAGTACTTC. Translation gives CASSLLGGRSETQYF.

This clone was observed a handful of times. The chain has TRBV2 and TRBJ1-5, with 9 bases matching TRBD1. This CDR3 region has 15 residues. CDR1 is SNHLY, CDR2 FYNNEI, per germline. Germline trimming cut 8 bases from V and 2 bases from J; bases unmatched to any gene: 7. CDR3 nucleotide sequence: TGTGCCAGCTCTCTACAGGGGGCCGGCAATCAGCCCCAGCATTTT. Translating gives CASSLQGAGNQPQHF.

V and J are TRBV12-3 or TRBV12-4 and TRBJ2-7; 7 bases map to TRBD1. This CDR3 has 12 amino acids. The V gene end was trimmed by 6 bases and the J gene end by 5 bases; junction bases not matched to a gene: 4. This chain's CDR3 is CASRRQGHEQYF. The CDR3 nucleotides read TGTGCCAGCAGACGACAGGGCCACGAGCAGTACTTC.

This sequence joins TRBV3-1 (or the pseudogene TRBV3-2) and TRBJ1-2; maybe TRBD1 (5 bases). V lost 3 bases, J lost 2 bases, and 16 bases lay in between. This CDR3 has 16 residues. Germline V gene sequence: CDR1 LGHDT, CDR2 YNNKEL (reference sequence). The CDR3 region has the DNA TGTGCCAGCAGCCAGGATGACAGCCTCCCAAACTATGGCTACACCTTC. This sequence encodes CASSQDDSLPNYGYTF.

V usage is TRBV15 and J usage is TRBJ2-5; D gene unclear. Trimming pared 2 bases from V and 5 bases from J, leaving 12 bases between. Germline V gene lookup returns CDR1 LNHNV and CDR2 YYDKDF (reference sequence). The CDR3 loop spans 14 amino acids. In nucleotides, the CDR3 is TGTGCCACCAGCAGACAAGCTGTGAGCGAGACCCAGTACTTC. It codes for CATSRQAVSETQYF.

The chain carries TRBV7-3 and TRBJ1-2, with TRBD1 identical over 8 bases. The trim removed 5 bases at V and 3 bases at J, leaving 8 bases unmatched. This CDR3 spans 15 amino acids. CDR1 SGHTA and CDR2 FQGTGA come from the germline V gene. In nucleotides, the CDR3 is TGTGCCAGCAGCCCCCAGGGGACAGGAGACTATGGCTACACCTTC. This codes for CASSPQGTGDYGYTF. Variable domain in full (rest from reference TRBV7-3 and TRBJ1-2): GAGVSQTPSNKVTEKGKYVELRCDPISGHTALYWYRQSLGQGPEFLIYFQGTGAADDSGLPNDRFFAVRPEGSVSTLKIQRTERGDSAVYLCASSPQGTGDYGYTFGSGTRLTVV.

This sequence joins TRBV11-2 and TRBJ1-4, with D uncertain. The CDR3 extends over 16 amino acids. Germline CDR1 SGHAT, CDR2 FQNNGV. V was pared by 1 base and J by 1 base, with 10 bases between. The CDR3 region is CASSLGVGLTNEKLFF. The CDR3 bases are TGTGCCAGCAGCTTAGGAGTCGGGTTAACTAATGAAAAACTGTTTTTT.

This rearrangement joins TRBV7-2 to TRBJ1-2; a possible D gene is TRBD1 (6 bases). Trimming removed 4 bases at V and 4 bases at J, with 13 bases between. The CDR3 sequence is 14 residues long. Looked up from germline, CDR1 is SGHTA and CDR2 is FQGNSA. The CDR3 is CASSSDTGSYGYTF. The CDR3 nucleotides are TGTGCCAGCAGCTCCGATACAGGGAGCTATGGCTACACCTTC.

The genes are TRBV27 and TRBJ1-5; D may be TRBD1 (5 bases). V lost 2 bases and J lost 0, with 20 bases in between. From germline, CDR1 is MNHEY and CDR2 SMNVEV (reference sequence). The CDR3 consists of 19 residues. This chain's CDR3 is CASSLNWDPAGYSNQPQHF. CDR3 nucleotide sequence: TGTGCCAGCAGTTTAAACTGGGACCCAGCGGGTTATAGCAATCAGCCCCAGCATTTT.

The chain couples TRBV11-3 to TRBJ2-5; a possible D gene is TRBD2 (5 bases). This CDR3 comprises 14 residues. V shed 3 bases and J shed 5 bases, with 13 bases lying between them. CDR1 SGHNT and CDR2 YENEEA come from the germline V gene. The CDR3 bases are TGTGCCAGCAGCTTTTCCGGGGAAGGGGAGACCCAGTACTTC. Translation: CASSFSGEGETQYF. Together with reference TRBV11-3 and TRBJ2-5, the CDR3 gives the full variable domain: EAGVVQSPRYKIIEKKQPVAFWCNPISGHNTLYWYLQNLGQGPELLIRYENEEAVDDSQLPKDRFSAERLKGVDSTLKIQPAELGDSAVYLCASSFSGEGETQYFGPGTRLLVL.

This clone has more than one count but fewer than ten. V usage is TRBV10-2 and J usage is TRBJ2-2; D uncertain. Germline CDR1 reads WSHSY; CDR2 reads SAAADI. The CDR3 runs 12 residues. Trimming removed 6 bases from V and 3 bases from J, with 5 bases in between. The CDR3 DNA reads as TGCGCCAGCAGCCGGGACACCGGGGAGCTGTTTTTT. It yields the protein CASSRDTGELFF.

As concerns this clone: One junction end does not reproduce the germline sequence, and a read error may be involved. The chain carries TRBV20-1 and TRBJ1-2; D uncertain. This CDR3 has 12 amino acids. The germline gives CDR1 DFQATT, CDR2 SNEGSKA (reference sequence). The CDR3, as DNA: TGCAGTGCTAGTTTGAGGAACTCTGGCTACACCTTC. Its protein product is CSASLRNSGYTF.

The rearrangement joins TRBV30 to TRBJ1-4; D is uncertain. Germline V gives CDR1 GTSNPN, CDR2 SVGIG (reference sequence). V was cut by 2 bases and J by 7 bases, with 11 bases left in between. The CDR3 is made up of 13 amino acids. The CDR3 DNA reads as TGTGCCTGGAGTTTAGCGTTGGGTGAAAAACTGTTTTTT. Translating it yields CAWSLALGEKLFF.

V gene TRBV5-4 combines with J gene TRBJ1-1; weak D call: TRBD1 (5 bases). This CDR3 comprises 14 residues. Trimming took off 0 bases at V and 4 bases at J, with 10 bases between the two ends. Germline CDR1 SGHNT, CDR2 YYREEE (reference sequence). The DNA of the CDR3 is TGTGCCAGCAGCTTGGGGTGGGGCGGCACTGAAGCTTTCTTT. Protein sequence: CASSLGWGGTEAFF.

The CDR3 protein is CASSPSWGNTEAFF. The CDR3 DNA sequence: TGTGCCAGCAGTCCCTCCTGGGGCAACACTGAAGCTTTCTTT. J is TRBJ1-1 and V is TRBV28, with TRBD1 as a possible D gene (5 bases). This CDR3 region has 14 residues. V was pared by 5 bases and J by 2 bases, with 12 bases between. Germline V CDR1 and CDR2: MDHEN, SYDVKM.

The chain combines TRBV15 with TRBJ1-5; D might be TRBD1 (5 bases). The CDR3 loop spans 15 amino acids. CDR1 is LNHNV and CDR2 is YYDKDF in the germline V gene (reference sequence). V dropped 0 bases and J dropped 5 bases, with 11 bases sitting between them. The chain's CDR3 is CATSRDNSGDQPQHF. The CDR3 DNA reads as TGTGCCACCAGCAGAGATAACTCGGGGGATCAGCCCCAGCATTTT. Looking up the rest from reference TRBV15 and TRBJ1-5 gives the full variable domain: DAMVIQNPRYQVTQFGKPVTLSCSQTLNHNVMYWYQQKSSQAPKLLFHYYDKDFNNEADTPDNFQSRRPNTSFCFLDIRSPGLGDTAMYLCATSRDNSGDQPQHFGDGTRLSIL.

The V and J genes are TRBV5-1 and TRBJ1-2, with D uncertain. The germline V gene has CDR1 SGHRS and CDR2 YFSETQ. Trimming took off 5 bases at V and 4 bases at J, with 6 bases between the two ends. CDR3 length: 11 residues. The CDR3 sequence is CASRDTYGYTF. DNA of the CDR3: TGCGCCAGCAGAGACACCTATGGCTACACCTTC.

The CDR3 nucleotides read TGTGCCAGCAGCCGGACAGGGACCATGAACACTGAAGCTTTCTTT. Protein product: CASSRTGTMNTEAFF. The gene calls are TRBV7-9 and TRBJ1-1; 8 nucleotides align to TRBD1. V shed 5 bases and J 0 bases; nucleotides not matched to a gene: 5. The CDR3 extends over 15 amino acids. Germline-derived CDR1 and CDR2 are SEHNR and FQNEAQ (reference sequence).

In DNA form, the CDR3 reads TGTGCCAGCAGCTTAGATCATCGAAACAGATTCTATGGCTACACCTTC. This sequence encodes CASSLDHRNRFYGYTF. The V call is TRBV11-2, the J call TRBJ1-2, with unresolved D. Germline assignment: CDR1 SGHAT and CDR2 FQNNGV. CDR3 size: 16 residues. Trimming left V 0 bases short and J 4 bases short, with 15 bases between.

The chain joins TRBV3-1 (or the pseudogene TRBV3-2) to TRBJ2-3; possibly TRBD1 for D (6 bases). This CDR3 comprises 14 residues. V dropped 6 bases and J dropped 0 bases, with 10 bases sitting between them. CDR1 and CDR2 (germline): LGHDT, YNNKEL (reference sequence). In DNA form, the CDR3 reads TGTGCCAGCAGTCGAGGGGGTAGCACAGATACGCAGTATTTT. This encodes CASSRGGSTDTQYF.

CDR3 nucleotides: TGTGCCAGCAGCCGTCGGACGGGGGGAAATTCACCCCTCCACTTT. Protein sequence: CASSRRTGGNSPLHF. V is TRBV27 and J is TRBJ1-6; a possible D gene is TRBD1 (5 bases). The CDR3 length is 15 residues. Germline V gene lookup returns CDR1 MNHEY and CDR2 SMNVEV (reference sequence). V was cut by 6 bases and J by 7 bases, with 16 bases left in between.

The V gene is TRBV29-1, the J gene TRBJ2-7; TRBD1 matches at 10 bases. Germline-derived CDR1 and CDR2 are SQVTM and ANQGSEA. This CDR3 is 12 amino acids long. V lost 5 bases and J lost 8; bases outside the gene matches: 6. The CDR3 coding sequence is TGCAGCGTTTTCCGGGACAGGGGTCAGCAGTACTTC. It yields the protein CSVFRDRGQQYF.

V usage is TRBV7-9 and J usage is TRBJ2-2; a weak D match, TRBD1 (5 bases). Germline CDR1 SEHNR, CDR2 FQNEAQ (reference sequence). The CDR3 is made up of 16 amino acids. The V end lost 5 bases, the J end lost 4 bases, and 17 bases lay between the germline ends. CDR3: CASSGRRVRSTGELFF. For the CDR3, the DNA is TGTGCCAGCAGCGGCCGCAGGGTAAGGAGCACCGGGGAGCTGTTTTTT.

The chain has TRBV7-9 and TRBJ2-3; TRBD1 aligns across 9 bases. This CDR3 region has 15 residues. Germline-derived CDR1 and CDR2 are SEHNR and FQNEAQ (reference sequence). Trimming took 3 bases from V and 6 from J; bases not matched to a gene: 7. CDR3 in DNA: TGTGCCAGCAGCTTTTGGGGACAGGGAACCGATACGCAGTATTTT. This translates into CASSFWGQGTDTQYF.